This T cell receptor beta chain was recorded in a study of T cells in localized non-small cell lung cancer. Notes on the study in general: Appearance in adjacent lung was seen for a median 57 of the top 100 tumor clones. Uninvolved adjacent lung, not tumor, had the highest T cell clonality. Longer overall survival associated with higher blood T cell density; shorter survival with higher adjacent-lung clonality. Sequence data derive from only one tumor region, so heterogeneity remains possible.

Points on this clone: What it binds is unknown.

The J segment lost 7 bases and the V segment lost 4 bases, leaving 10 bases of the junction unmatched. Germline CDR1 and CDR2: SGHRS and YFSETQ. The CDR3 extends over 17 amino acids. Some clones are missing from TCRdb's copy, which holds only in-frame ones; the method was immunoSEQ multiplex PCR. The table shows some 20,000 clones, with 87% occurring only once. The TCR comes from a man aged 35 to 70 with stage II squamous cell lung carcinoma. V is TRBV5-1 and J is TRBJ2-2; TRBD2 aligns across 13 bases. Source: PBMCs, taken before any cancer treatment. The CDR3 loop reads CASSPGLAGDARGELFF. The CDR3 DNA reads TGCGCCAGCAGCCCAGGACTAGCGGGAGATGCCCGCGGGGAGCTGTTTTTT.